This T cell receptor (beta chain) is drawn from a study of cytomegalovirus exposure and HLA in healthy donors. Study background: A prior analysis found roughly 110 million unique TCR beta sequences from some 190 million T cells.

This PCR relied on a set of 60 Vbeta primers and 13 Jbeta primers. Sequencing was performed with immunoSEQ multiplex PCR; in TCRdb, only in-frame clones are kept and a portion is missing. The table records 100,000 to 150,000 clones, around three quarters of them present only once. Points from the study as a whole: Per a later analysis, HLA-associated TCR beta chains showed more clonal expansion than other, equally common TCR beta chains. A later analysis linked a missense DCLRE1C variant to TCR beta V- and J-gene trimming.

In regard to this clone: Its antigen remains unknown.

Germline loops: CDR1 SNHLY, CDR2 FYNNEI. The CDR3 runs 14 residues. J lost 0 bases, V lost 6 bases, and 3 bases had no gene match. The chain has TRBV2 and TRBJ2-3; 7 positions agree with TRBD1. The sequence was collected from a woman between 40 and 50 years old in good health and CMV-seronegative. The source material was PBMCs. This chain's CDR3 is CASRRTGSTDTQYF. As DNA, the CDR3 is TGTGCCAGCAGAAGGACAGGCAGCACAGATACGCAGTATTTT.